This T cell receptor beta chain was documented in a study of blood T cell repertoires in COVID-19. Germline V gene sequence: CDR1 KGHDR, CDR2 SFDVKD. The CDR3 covers 14 residues. V shed 3 bases and J shed 6 bases, with 13 bases lying between them. Original handling: Estimates of nucleated cell counts were drawn from the amplification of reference gene primers. Profiling relied on immunoSEQ multiplex PCR, and the TCRdb table lists in-frame clones only, not all of them. V and J calls and clone size are those listed in that table; D and trimming were worked out from the DNA. The sample carries approximately 110,000 clones, approximately 84% recorded once.

The clonotype was recovered from a man aged 50 or older with acute or convalescent COVID-19. Sequencing was carried out using peripheral blood. V usage is TRBV24-1 and J usage is TRBJ1-2, with TRBD1 as a possible D gene (6 bases). DNA of the CDR3: TGTGCCACCAGTGATCCCCCCGGGACACATGGCTACACCTTC. This codes for CATSDPPGTHGYTF.